These 3 T cell receptor beta chains were all obtained from the same sample, sequenced in a study of T cell repertoires in cytomegalovirus infection. Each CDR3 protein is one row after TCRdb ran MiXCR on the reads. Among about 360,000 distinct CDR3 sequences, 15% to 20% were seen once, and the ten largest hold approximately 10%. Material: PBMCs. The receptor source for this set is a human donor in good health (CMV status not recorded). Some clones in this sample may be carry-over from other donors' samples.

The chain is built from TRBV18 and TRBJ1-2; D ambiguous. V was pared by 2 bases and J by 4 bases, with 8 bases between. Germline V lookup: CDR1 KGHSH, CDR2 LQKENI. The CDR3 sequence is 13 residues long. In DNA form, the CDR3 reads TGTGCCAGCTCACCAGGGTATTCCTATGGCTACACCTTC. It specifies CASSPGYSYGYTF.

This clonotype was picked up a small number of times. The chain combines TRBV5-6 with TRBJ1-2, with D possibly TRBD1 on 5 matching bases. CDR3 size: 14 residues. Germline V lookup: CDR1 SGHDT, CDR2 YYEEEE. The V gene lost 6 bases and the J gene lost 4 bases, with 16 bases spanning the gap. CDR3 region: CASTLYRTIYGYTF. Written as DNA, the CDR3 is TGTGCCAGCACCCTCTACCGGACAATCTATGGCTACACCTTC. The full variable domain, its missing parts supplied by reference TRBV5-6 and TRBJ1-2, is DAGVTQSPTHLIKTRGQQVTLRCSPKSGHDTVSWYQQALGQGPQFIFQYYEEEERQRGNFPDRFSGHQFPNYSSELNVNALLLGDSALYLCASTLYRTIYGYTFGSGTRLTVV.

The CDR3 spells CASSPMGDKYNEQFF. CDR3 in DNA: TGTGCCAGCAGCCCCATGGGGGACAAATACAATGAGCAGTTCTTC. This chain uses TRBV7-6 with TRBJ2-1; maybe TRBD1 (6 bases). V lost 5 bases, J lost 4 bases, and 15 bases lay in between. The CDR3 sequence is 15 residues long. CDR1 is SGHVS, CDR2 FNYEAQ, per germline.